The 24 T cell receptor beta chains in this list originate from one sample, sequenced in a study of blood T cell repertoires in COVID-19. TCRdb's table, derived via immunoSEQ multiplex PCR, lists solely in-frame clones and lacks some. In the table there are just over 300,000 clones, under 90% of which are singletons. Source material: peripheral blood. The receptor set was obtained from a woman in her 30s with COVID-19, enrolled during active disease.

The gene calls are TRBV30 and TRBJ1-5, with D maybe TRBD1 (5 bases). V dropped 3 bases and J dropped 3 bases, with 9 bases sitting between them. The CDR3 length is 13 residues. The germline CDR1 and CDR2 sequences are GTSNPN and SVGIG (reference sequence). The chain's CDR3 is CAWSRAINQPQHF. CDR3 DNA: TGTGCCTGGAGCAGGGCTATCAATCAGCCCCAGCATTTT.

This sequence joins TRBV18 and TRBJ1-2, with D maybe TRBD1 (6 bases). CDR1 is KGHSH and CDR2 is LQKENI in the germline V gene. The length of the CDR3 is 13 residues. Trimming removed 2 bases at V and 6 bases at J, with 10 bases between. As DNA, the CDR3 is TGTGCCAGCTCACCAAGGGCAGGGGATGGCTACACCTTC. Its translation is CASSPRAGDGYTF.

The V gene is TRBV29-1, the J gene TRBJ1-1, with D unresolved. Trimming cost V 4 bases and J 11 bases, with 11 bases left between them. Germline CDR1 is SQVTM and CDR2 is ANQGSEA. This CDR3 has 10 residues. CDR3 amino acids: CSVGLTRAFF. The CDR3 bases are TGCAGCGTTGGTCTTACTAGGGCTTTCTTT.

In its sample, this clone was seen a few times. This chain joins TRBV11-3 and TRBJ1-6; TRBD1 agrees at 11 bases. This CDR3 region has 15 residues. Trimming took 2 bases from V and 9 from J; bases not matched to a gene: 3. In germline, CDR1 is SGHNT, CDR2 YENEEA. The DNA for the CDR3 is TGTGCCAGCAGCTTACTTGGGACAGGGGGTTCACCCCTCCACTTT. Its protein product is CASSLLGTGGSPLHF. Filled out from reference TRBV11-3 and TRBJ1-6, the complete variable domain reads EAGVVQSPRYKIIEKKQPVAFWCNPISGHNTLYWYLQNLGQGPELLIRYENEEAVDDSQLPKDRFSAERLKGVDSTLKIQPAELGDSAVYLCASSLLGTGGSPLHFGNGTRLTVT.

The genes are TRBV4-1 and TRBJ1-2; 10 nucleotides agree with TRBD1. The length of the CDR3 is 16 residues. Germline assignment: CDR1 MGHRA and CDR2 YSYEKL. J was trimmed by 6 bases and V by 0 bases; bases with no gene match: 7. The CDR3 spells CASSQDETGGVNGYTF. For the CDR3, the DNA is TGCGCCAGCAGCCAAGATGAGACAGGGGGCGTGAATGGCTACACCTTC.

In DNA, the CDR3 is TGCGCCAGCCCTCTAGCGGGGGGGTTATACTCCTACGAGCAGTACGTC. Translation gives CASPLAGGLYSYEQYV. The chain employs TRBV4-1 and TRBJ2-7; TRBD2 agrees at 12 bases. This CDR3 spans 16 amino acids. CDR1 is MGHRA, CDR2 YSYEKL, per germline. J was trimmed by 0 bases and V by 8 bases; bases with no gene match: 8.

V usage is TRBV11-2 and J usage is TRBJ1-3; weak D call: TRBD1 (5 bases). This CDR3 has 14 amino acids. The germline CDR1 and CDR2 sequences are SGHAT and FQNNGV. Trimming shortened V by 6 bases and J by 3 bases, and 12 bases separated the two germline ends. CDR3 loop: CASSPQGLGNTIYF. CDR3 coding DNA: TGTGCCAGCAGTCCCCAGGGTCTTGGAAACACCATATATTTT.

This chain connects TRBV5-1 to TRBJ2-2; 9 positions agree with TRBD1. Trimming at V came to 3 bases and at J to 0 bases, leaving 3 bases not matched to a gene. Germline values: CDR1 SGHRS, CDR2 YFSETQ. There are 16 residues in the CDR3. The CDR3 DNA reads TGCGCCAGCAGCTGGGGGGACAGGGCGAACACCGGGGAGCTGTTTTTT. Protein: CASSWGDRANTGELFF.

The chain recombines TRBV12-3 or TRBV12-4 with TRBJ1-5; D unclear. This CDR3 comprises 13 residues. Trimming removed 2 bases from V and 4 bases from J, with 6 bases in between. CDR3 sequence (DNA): TGTGCCAGCAGTTTACAGAAGAATCAGCCCCAGCATTTT. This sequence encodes CASSLQKNQPQHF.

CDR3 region: CASSSTGSHTQYF. CDR3 DNA: TGTGCCAGCAGTTCGACAGGGAGCCATACGCAGTATTTT. The V call is TRBV6-2 or TRBV6-3, the J call TRBJ2-3; 7 nucleotides align to TRBD1. Trimming took 4 bases from V and 7 from J; bases not matched to a gene: 5. The CDR3 has 13 residues. The V gene's germline CDR1 is MNHEY and CDR2 SVGEGT.

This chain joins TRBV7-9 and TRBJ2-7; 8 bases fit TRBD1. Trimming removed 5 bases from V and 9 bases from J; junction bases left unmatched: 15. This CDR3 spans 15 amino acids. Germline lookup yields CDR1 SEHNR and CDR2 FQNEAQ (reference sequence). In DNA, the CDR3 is TGTGCCAGCAGCCCCCCCGGGCAGGGGGCCGAGGGGCAGTACTTC. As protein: CASSPPGQGAEGQYF.

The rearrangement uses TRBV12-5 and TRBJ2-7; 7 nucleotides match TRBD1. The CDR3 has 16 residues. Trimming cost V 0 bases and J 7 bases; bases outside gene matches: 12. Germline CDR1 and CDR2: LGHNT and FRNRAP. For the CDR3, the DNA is TGTGCTAGTGGTTTGGTCCTCGGGACAGTCGGTGGGGAGCAGTACTTC. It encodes CASGLVLGTVGGEQYF.

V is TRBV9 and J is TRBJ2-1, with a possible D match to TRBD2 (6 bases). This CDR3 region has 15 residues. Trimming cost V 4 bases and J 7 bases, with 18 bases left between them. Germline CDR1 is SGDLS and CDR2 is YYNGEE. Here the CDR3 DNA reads TGTGCCAGCAGCCCTCTGACTAGGGTTCTAAATGAGCAGTTCTTC. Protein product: CASSPLTRVLNEQFF.

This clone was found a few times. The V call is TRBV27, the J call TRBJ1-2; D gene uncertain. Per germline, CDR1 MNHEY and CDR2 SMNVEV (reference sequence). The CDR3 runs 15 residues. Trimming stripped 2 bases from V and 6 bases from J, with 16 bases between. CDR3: CASSLEGRGLHGYTF. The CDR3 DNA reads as TGTGCCAGCAGTTTAGAGGGCAGAGGGCTACATGGCTACACCTTC.

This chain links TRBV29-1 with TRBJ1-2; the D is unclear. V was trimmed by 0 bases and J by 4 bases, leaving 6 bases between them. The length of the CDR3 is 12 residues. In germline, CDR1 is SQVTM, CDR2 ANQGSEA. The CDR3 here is CSVEDLSYGYTF. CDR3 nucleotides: TGCAGCGTTGAAGATCTCAGCTATGGCTACACCTTC.

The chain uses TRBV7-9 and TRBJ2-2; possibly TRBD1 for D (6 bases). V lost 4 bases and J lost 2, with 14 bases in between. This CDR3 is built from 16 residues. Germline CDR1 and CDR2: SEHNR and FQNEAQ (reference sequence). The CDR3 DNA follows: TGTGCCAGCAGCTCAGGAGACAGGATAAACACCGGGGAGCTGTTTTTT. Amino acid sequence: CASSSGDRINTGELFF.

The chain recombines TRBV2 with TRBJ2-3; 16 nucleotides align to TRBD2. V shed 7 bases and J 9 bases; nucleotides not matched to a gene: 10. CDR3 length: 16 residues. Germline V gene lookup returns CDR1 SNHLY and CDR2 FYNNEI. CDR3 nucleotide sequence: TGTGCCAGCATTCCCGGGACTAGCGGGGGGGCCGGGACGCAGTATTTT. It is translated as CASIPGTSGGAGTQYF.

CDR3 in DNA: TGTGCCAGCAGCTATCCGGGGGATAATTCACCCCTCCACTTT. The encoded protein is CASSYPGDNSPLHF. V and J are TRBV7-9 and TRBJ1-6; D is perhaps TRBD1 (5 bases). Germline V lookup: CDR1 SEHNR, CDR2 FQNEAQ (reference sequence). CDR3 size: 14 residues. V lost 4 bases, J lost 5 bases, and 9 bases lay in between. The entire variable domain, with the rest obtained from reference TRBV7-9 and TRBJ1-6, is as follows: DTGVSQNPRHKITKRGQNVTFRCDPISEHNRLYWYRQTLGQGPEFLTYFQNEAQLEKSRLLSDRFSAERPKGSFSTLEIQRTEQGDSAMYLCASSYPGDNSPLHFGNGTRLTVT.

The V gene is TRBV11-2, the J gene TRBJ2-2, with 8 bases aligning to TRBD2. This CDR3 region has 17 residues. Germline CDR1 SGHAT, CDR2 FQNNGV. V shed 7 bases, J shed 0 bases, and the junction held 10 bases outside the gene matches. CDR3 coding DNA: TGTGCCAGCACCCCGGGGGGGCCCTATACGAACACCGGGGAGCTGTTTTTT. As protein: CASTPGGPYTNTGELFF.

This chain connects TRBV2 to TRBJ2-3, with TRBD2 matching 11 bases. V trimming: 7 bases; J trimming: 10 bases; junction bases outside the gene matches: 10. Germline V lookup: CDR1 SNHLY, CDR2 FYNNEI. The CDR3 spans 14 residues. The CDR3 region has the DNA TGTGCCAGCAAAGGACTAGCGGGTCAGTTTCCGCAGTATTTT. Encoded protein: CASKGLAGQFPQYF.

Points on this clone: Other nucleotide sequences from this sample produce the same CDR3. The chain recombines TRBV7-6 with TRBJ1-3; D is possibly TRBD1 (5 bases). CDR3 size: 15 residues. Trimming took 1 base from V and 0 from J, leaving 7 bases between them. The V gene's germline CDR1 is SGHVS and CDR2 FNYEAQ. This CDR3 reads CASSLGGGSGNTIYF. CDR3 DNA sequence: TGTGCCAGCAGCTTAGGCGGGGGCTCTGGAAACACCATATATTTT. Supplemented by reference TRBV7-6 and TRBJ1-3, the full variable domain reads GAGVSQSPRYKVTKRGQDVALRCDPISGHVSLYWYRQALGQGPEFLTYFNYEAQQDKSGLPNDRFSAERPEGSISTLTIQRTEQRDSAMYRCASSLGGGSGNTIYFGEGSWLTVV.

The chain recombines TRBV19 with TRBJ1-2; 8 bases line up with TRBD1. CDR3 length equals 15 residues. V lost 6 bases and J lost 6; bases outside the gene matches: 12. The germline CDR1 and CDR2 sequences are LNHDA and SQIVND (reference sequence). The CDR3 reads CASRDSDRVRDGYTF. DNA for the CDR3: TGTGCCAGTAGGGACTCGGACAGGGTTAGGGATGGCTACACCTTC.

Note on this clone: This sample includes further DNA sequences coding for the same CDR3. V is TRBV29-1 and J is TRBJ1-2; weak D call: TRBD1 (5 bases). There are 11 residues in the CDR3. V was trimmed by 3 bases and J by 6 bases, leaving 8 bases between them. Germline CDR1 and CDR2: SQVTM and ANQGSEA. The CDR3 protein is CSVDTGDGYTF. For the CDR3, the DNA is TGCAGCGTTGACACAGGCGATGGCTACACCTTC.

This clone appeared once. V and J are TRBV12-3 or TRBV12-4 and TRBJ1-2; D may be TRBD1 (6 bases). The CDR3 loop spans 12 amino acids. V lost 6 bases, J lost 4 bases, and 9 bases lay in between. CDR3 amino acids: CASRSDSYGYTF. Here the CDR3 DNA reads TGTGCCAGCAGATCGGACAGCTATGGCTACACCTTC.